This T cell receptor beta chain was obtained from a study of beta chain features in type 1 diabetes. Expressed TCRB transcripts got sequenced, as all isolated RNA was reverse transcribed. This table comes from immunoSEQ multiplex PCR, and its TCRdb copy is limited to in-frame clones, with some not included. The sample has hundreds of thousands of clones, roughly 15% seen once; the top ten hold 5.5% to 7.5%. Germline values: CDR1 LNHNV, CDR2 YYDKDF (reference sequence). Unmatched junction bases numbered 4, after V lost 6 bases and J lost 1 base. CDR3 length: 14 residues. The chain combines TRBV15 with TRBJ1-1; 8 bases fit TRBD1. The specimen sequenced was central memory CD4+ T cells from blood. This sequence was found in a man younger than 40 in good health. In DNA, the CDR3 is TGTGCCACCAGTTTTGGACAGGGGAACACTGAAGCTTTCTTT. Its translation: CATSFGQGNTEAFF.